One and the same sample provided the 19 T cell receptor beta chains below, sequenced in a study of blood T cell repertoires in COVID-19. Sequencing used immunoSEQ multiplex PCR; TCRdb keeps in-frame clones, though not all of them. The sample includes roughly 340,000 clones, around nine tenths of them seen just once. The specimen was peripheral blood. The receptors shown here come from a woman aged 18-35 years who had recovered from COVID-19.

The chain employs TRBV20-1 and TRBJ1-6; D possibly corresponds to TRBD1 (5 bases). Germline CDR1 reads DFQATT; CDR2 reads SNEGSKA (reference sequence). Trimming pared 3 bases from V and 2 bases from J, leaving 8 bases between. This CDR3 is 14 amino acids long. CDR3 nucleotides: TGCAGTGCTAGTCTGACAGCCTATAATTCACCCCTCCACTTT. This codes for CSASLTAYNSPLHF.

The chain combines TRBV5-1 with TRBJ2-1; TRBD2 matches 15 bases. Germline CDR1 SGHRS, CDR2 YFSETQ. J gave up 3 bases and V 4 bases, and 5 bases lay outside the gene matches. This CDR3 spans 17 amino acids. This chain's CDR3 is CASSGGTSGRLYNEQFF. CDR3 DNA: TGCGCCAGCAGCGGGGGGACTAGCGGGAGGCTCTACAATGAGCAGTTCTTC.

CDR3 sequence reads: CASSLEGTGYENIQYF. For the CDR3, the DNA is TGTGCCAGCAGCTTGGAGGGGACAGGGTACGAAAACATTCAGTACTTC. The chain employs TRBV5-4 and TRBJ2-4, with TRBD1 identical over 9 bases. V lost 0 bases to trimming and J lost 5 bases; unmatched junction nucleotides: 6. Germline lookup yields CDR1 SGHNT and CDR2 YYREEE (reference sequence). CDR3 length: 16 amino acids.

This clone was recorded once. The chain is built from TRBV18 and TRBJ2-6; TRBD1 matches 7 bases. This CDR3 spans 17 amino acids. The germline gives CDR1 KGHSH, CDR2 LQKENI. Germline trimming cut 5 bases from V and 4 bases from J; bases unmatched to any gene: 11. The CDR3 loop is CASSTLTGSRGANVLTF. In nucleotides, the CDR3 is TGTGCCAGCTCAACATTGACAGGGTCGAGAGGGGCCAACGTCCTGACTTTC.

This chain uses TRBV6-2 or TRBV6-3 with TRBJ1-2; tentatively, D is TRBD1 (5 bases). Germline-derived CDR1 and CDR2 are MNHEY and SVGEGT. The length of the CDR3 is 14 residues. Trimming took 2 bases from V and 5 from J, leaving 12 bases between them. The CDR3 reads CASSYRDPGYGYTF. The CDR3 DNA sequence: TGTGCCAGCAGTTACCGTGACCCAGGGTATGGCTACACCTTC.

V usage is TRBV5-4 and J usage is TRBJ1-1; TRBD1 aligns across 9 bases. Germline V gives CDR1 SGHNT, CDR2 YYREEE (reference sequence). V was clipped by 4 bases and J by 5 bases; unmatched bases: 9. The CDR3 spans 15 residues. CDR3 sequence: CASSPGTGPSTEAFF. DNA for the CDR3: TGTGCCAGCAGCCCCGGGACAGGGCCGAGTACTGAAGCTTTCTTT.

The CDR3 spells CASSLPQGAQGPYTEAFF. The CDR3 coding sequence is TGCGCCAGCAGCTTGCCACAGGGGGCACAAGGGCCGTACACTGAAGCTTTCTTT. The rearrangement links TRBV5-1 to TRBJ1-1, with 9 bases lining up with TRBD1. Germline assignment: CDR1 SGHRS and CDR2 YFSETQ. This CDR3 has 18 residues. J gave up 3 bases and V 1 base, and 13 bases lay outside the gene matches.

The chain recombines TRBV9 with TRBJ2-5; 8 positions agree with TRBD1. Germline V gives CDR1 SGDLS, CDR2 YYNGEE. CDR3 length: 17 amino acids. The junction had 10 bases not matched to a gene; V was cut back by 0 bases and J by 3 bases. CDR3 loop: CASSVGASGGSEETQYF. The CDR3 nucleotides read TGTGCCAGCAGCGTAGGGGCGTCAGGGGGCAGTGAAGAGACCCAGTACTTC.

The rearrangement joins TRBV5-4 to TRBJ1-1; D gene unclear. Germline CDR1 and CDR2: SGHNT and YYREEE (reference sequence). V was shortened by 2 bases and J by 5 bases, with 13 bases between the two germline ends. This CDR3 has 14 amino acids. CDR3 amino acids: CASSFEGSSTEAFF. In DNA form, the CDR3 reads TGTGCCAGCAGCTTTGAGGGTAGTTCGACTGAAGCTTTCTTT.

This CDR3 reads CASSFRDTGELFF. The CDR3 bases are TGTGCCAGCAGCTTCAGGGACACCGGGGAGCTGTTTTTT. The chain links TRBV11-3 to TRBJ2-2, with a tentative D call TRBD1 (5 bases). The ends were cut back, 3 bases at V and 3 bases at J, with 5 bases in the middle. The CDR3 covers 13 residues. Germline values: CDR1 SGHNT, CDR2 YENEEA.

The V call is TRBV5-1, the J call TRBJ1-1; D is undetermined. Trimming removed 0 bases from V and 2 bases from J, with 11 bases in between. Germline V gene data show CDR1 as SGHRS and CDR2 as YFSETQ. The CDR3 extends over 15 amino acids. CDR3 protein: CASSLVRLSNTEAFF. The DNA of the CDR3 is TGCGCCAGCAGCTTGGTCAGGCTATCTAACACTGAAGCTTTCTTT.

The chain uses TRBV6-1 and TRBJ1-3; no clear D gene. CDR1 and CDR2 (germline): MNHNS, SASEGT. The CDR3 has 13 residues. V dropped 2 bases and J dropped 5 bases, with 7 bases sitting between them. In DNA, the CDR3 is TGTGCCAGCAGTGAATCGGGGAGAAACACCATATATTTT. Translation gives CASSESGRNTIYF.

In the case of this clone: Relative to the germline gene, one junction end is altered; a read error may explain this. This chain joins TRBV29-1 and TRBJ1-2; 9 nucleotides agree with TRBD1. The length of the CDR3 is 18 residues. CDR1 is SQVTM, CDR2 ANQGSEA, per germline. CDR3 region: CSVGFLRGQGTLNDGYTF. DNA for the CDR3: TGCAGCGTTGGGTTTCTCCGGGGACAGGGAACCCTTAACGATGGCTACACCTTC.

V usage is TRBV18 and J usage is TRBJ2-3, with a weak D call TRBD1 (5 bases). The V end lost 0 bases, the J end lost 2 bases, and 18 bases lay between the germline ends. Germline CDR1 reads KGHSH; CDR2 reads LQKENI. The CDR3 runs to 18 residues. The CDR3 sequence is CASSPPVTGPIITDTQYF. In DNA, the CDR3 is TGTGCCAGCTCACCACCGGTTACAGGACCCATCATCACAGATACGCAGTATTTT.

Here the CDR3 DNA reads TGTGCCAGCAGCGTTAGCGGGAACCAAGAGACCCAGTACTTC. Translating it yields CASSVSGNQETQYF. The chain uses TRBV9 and TRBJ2-5; TRBD2 agrees at 8 bases. This CDR3 is 14 amino acids long. Looked up from germline, CDR1 is SGDLS and CDR2 is YYNGEE. After removal of 2 bases from V and 0 bases from J, the junction contained 0 bases not matched to a gene.

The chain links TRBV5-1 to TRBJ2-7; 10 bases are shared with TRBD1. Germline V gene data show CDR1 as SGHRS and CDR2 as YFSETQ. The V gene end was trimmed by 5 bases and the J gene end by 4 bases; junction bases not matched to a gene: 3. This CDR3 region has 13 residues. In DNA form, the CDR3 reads TGCGCCAGCAGACAGGGACAGGGGTACGAGCAGTACGTC. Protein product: CASRQGQGYEQYV.

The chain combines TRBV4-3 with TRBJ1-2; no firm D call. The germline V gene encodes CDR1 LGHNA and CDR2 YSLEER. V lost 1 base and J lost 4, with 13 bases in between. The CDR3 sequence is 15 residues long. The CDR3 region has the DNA TGCGCCAGCAGCCAAGGGGCAGGCGCATCCTATGGCTACACCTTC. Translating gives CASSQGAGASYGYTF.

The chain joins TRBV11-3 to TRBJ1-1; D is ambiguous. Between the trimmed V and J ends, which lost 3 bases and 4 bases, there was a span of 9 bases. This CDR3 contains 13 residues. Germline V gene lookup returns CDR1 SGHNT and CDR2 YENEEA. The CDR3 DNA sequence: TGTGCCAGCAGCTTTGAGGTAGGCACTGAAGCTTTCTTT. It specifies CASSFEVGTEAFF. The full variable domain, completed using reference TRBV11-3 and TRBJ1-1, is EAGVVQSPRYKIIEKKQPVAFWCNPISGHNTLYWYLQNLGQGPELLIRYENEEAVDDSQLPKDRFSAERLKGVDSTLKIQPAELGDSAVYLCASSFEVGTEAFFGQGTRLTVV.

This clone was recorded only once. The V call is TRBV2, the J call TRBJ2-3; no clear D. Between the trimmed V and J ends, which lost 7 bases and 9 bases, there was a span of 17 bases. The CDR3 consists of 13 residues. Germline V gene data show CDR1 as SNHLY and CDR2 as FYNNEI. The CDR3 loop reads CASNPLGDITQYF. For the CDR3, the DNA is TGTGCCAGCAACCCCCTAGGAGATATAACGCAGTATTTT.